The clone carrying this T cell receptor (beta chain) was counted a single time. The data originate from a study of blood T cells in healthy people across ages. Next came a second PCR, run for about 7 to 12 cycles, which used a sample-barcoded 5' primer along with a J-beta primer mix. TCRdb reprocessed the 5' RACE reads with MiXCR, giving one entry per CDR3 protein. The table has 1.4 million or so distinct CDR3 sequences, roughly 43% seen once. Sequenced: blood. This clonotype originated in a woman aged 18-29 years in good health.

CDR3 protein: CASSIDRGKSEAFF. CDR3 bases: TGTGCCAGTAGTATTGATAGGGGGAAGTCTGAAGCTTTCTTT. The V gene is TRBV19, the J gene TRBJ1-1; weak D call: TRBD1 (6 bases). Trimming took 3 bases from V and 6 from J, leaving 14 bases between them. The CDR3 runs 14 residues. The germline CDR1 and CDR2 sequences are LNHDA and SQIVND (reference sequence).